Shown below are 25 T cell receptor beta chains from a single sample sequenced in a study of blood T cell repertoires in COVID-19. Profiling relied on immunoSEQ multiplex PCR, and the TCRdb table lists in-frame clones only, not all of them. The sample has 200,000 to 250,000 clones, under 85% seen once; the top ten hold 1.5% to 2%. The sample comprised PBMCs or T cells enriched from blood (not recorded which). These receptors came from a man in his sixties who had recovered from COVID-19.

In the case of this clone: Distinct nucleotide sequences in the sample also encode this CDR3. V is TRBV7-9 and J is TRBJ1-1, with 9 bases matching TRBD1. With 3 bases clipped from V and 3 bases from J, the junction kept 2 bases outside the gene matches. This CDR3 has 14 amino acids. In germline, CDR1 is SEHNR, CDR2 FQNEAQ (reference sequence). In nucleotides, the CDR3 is TGTGCCAGCAGCTTGGGACAGGGAGACACTGAAGCTTTCTTT. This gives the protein CASSLGQGDTEAFF.

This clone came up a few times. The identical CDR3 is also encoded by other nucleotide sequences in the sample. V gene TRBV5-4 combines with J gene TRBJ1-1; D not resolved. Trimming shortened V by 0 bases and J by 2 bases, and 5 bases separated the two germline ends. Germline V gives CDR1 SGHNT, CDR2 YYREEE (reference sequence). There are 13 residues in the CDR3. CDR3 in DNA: TGTGCCAGCAGCTTGGATAGAAACACTGAAGCTTTCTTT. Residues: CASSLDRNTEAFF.

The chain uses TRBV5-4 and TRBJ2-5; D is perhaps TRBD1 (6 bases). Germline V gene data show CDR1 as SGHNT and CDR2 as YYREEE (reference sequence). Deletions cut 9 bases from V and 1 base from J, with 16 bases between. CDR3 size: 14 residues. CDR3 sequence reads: CATMPDSTQETQYF. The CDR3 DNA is TGTGCCACCATGCCGGACAGTACCCAAGAGACCCAGTACTTC.

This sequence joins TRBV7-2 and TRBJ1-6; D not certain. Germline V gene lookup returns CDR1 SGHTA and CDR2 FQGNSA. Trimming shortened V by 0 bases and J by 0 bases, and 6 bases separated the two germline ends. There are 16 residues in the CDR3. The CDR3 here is CASSLAISSYNSPLHF. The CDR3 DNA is TGTGCCAGCAGCTTAGCAATTAGCTCCTATAATTCACCCCTCCACTTT.

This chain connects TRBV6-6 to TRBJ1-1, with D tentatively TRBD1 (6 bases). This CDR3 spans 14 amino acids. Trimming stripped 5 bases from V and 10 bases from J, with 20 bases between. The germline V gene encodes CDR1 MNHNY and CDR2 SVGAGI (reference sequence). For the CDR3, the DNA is TGTGCCAGCAGTGTCGACAGCCAGGGGCTCGTAGCTTTCTTT. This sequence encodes CASSVDSQGLVAFF.

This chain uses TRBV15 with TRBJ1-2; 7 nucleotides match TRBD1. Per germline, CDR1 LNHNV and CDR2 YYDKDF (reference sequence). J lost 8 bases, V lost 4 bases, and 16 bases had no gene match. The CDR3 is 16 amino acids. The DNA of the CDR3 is TGTGCCACCAGCACATCCCTCGACAGGGAATTATCGGGCTACACCTTC. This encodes CATSTSLDRELSGYTF.

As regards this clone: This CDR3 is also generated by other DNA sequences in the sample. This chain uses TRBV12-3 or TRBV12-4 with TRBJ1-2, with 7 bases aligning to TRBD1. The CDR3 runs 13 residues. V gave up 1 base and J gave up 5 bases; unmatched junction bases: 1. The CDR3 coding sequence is TGTGCCAGCAGTTTAGACAGGGGTTATGGCTACACCTTC. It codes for CASSLDRGYGYTF.

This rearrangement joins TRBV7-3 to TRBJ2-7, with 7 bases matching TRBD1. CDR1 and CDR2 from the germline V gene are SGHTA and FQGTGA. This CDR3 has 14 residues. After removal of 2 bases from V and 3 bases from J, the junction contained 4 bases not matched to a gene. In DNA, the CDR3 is TGTGCCAGCAGCTTAGAGCCAGGGGGCTACGAGCAGTACTTC. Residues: CASSLEPGGYEQYF.

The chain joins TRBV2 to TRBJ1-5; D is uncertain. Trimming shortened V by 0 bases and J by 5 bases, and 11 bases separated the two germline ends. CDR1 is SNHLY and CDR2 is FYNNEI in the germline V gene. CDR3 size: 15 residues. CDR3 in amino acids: CASSEASETHQPQHF. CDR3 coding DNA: TGTGCCAGCAGTGAAGCGTCGGAGACTCATCAGCCCCAGCATTTT. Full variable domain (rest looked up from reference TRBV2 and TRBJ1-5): EPEVTQTPSHQVTQMGQEVILRCVPISNHLYFYWYRQILGQKVEFLVSFYNNEISEKSEIFDDQFSVERPDGSNFTLKIRSTKLEDSAMYFCASSEASETHQPQHFGDGTRLSIL.

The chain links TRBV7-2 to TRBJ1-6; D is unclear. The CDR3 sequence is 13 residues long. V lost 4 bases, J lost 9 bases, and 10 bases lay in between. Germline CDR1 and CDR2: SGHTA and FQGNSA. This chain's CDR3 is CASSSAELSPLHF. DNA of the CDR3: TGTGCCAGCAGCTCCGCCGAGCTTTCACCCCTCCACTTT.

For the CDR3, the DNA is TGTGCCAGCAGAACGACAGGGGGTGAAGCTTTCTTT. It codes for CASRTTGGEAFF. The J gene is TRBJ1-1, the V gene TRBV6-4, with TRBD1 matching 9 bases. There are 12 residues in the CDR3. The V gene's germline CDR1 is MRHNA and CDR2 SNTAGT. Trimming took 6 bases from V and 7 from J; bases not matched to a gene: 3.

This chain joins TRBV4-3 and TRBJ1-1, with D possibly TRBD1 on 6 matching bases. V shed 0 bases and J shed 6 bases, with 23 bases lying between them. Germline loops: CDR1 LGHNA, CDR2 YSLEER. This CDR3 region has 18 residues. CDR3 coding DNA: TGCGCCAGCAGCCAAGATGTGGGGGGGCGGAGAAGGGGCGCTGAAGCTTTCTTT. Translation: CASSQDVGGRRRGAEAFF.

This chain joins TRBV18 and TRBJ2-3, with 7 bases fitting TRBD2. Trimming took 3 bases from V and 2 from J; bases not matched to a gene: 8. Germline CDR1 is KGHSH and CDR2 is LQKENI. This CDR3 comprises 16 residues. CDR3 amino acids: CASSPSPSGHTDTQYF. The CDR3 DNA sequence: TGTGCCAGCTCACCTTCGCCTAGCGGACACACAGATACGCAGTATTTT.

The CDR3, as DNA: TGTGCCAGCAGCGTAGCGACAGGTCCGTCCTACGAGCAGTACTTC. Amino acid sequence: CASSVATGPSYEQYF. The chain recombines TRBV9 with TRBJ2-7; tentatively, D is TRBD1 (6 bases). V was trimmed by 0 bases and J by 1 base, leaving 11 bases between them. Germline V CDR1 and CDR2: SGDLS, YYNGEE. The CDR3 is 15 amino acids.

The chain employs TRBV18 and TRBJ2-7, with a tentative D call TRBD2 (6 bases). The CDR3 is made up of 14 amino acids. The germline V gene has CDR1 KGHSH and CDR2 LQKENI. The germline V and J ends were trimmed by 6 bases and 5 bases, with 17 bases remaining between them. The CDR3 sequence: CASSPLGGSNEQYF. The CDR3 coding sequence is TGTGCCAGCTCCCCTTTGGGGGGTTCGAACGAGCAGTACTTC.

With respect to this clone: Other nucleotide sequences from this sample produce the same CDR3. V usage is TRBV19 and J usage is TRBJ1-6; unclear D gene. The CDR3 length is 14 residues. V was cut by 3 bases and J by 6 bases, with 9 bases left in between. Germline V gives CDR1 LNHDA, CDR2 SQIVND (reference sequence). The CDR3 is CASSITGVNSPLHF. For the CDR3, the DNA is TGTGCCAGTAGTATCACCGGGGTTAATTCACCCCTCCACTTT.

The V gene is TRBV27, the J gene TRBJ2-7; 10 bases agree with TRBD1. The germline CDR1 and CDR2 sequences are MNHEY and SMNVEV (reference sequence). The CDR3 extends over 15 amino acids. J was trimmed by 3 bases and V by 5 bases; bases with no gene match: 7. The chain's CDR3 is CASSPTGQGLYEQYF. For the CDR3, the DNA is TGTGCCAGCAGTCCGACGGGACAGGGGCTCTACGAGCAGTACTTC.

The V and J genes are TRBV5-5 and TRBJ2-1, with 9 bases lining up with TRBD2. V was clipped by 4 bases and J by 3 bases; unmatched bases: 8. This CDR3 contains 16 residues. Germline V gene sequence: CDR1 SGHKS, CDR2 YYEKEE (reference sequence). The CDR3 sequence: CASSQQRGARYNEQFF. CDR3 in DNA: TGTGCCAGCAGCCAACAGCGGGGGGCGCGCTACAATGAGCAGTTCTTC.

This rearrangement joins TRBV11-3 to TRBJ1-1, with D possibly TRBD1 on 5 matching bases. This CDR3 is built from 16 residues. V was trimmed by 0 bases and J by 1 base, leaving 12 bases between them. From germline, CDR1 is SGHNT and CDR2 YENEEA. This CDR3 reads CASSLDLWGGNTEAFF. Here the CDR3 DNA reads TGTGCCAGCAGCTTAGATCTGTGGGGGGGGAACACTGAAGCTTTCTTT.

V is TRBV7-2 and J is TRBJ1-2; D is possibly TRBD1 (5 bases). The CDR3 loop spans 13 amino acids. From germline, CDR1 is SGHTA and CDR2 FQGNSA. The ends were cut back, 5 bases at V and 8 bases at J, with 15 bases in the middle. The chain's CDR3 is CASSTGRKGGYTF. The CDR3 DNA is TGTGCCAGCAGCACAGGACGGAAGGGAGGCTACACCTTC.

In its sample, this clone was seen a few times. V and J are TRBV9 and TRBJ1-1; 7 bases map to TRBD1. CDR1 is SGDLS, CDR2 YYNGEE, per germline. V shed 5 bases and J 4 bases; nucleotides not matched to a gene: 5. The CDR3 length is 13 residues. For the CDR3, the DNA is TGTGCCAGCAGTGAGGGACAGTTCACTGAAGCTTTCTTT. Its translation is CASSEGQFTEAFF. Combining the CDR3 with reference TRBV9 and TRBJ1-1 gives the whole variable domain DSGVTQTPKHLITATGQRVTLRCSPRSGDLSVYWYQQSLDQGLQFLIQYYNGEERAKGNILERFSAQQFPDLHSELNLSSLELGDSALYFCASSEGQFTEAFFGQGTRLTVV.

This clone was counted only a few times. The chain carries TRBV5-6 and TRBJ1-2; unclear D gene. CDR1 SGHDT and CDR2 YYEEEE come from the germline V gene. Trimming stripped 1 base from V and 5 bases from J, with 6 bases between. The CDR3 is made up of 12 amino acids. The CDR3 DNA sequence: TGTGCCAGCAGCTTGCAGGTATATGGCTACACCTTC. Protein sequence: CASSLQVYGYTF.

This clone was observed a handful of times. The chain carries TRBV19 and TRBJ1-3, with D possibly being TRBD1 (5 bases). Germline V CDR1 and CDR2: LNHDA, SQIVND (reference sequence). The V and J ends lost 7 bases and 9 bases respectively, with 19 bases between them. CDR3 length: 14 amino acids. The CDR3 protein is CASTAGGSGGTIYF. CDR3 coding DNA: TGTGCCAGTACGGCTGGGGGGTCGGGGGGCACCATATATTTT. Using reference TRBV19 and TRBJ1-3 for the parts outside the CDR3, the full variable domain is DGGITQSPKYLFRKEGQNVTLSCEQNLNHDAMYWYRQDPGQGLRLIYYSQIVNDFQKGDIAEGYSVSREKKESFPLTVTSAQKNPTAFYLCASTAGGSGGTIYFGEGSWLTVV.

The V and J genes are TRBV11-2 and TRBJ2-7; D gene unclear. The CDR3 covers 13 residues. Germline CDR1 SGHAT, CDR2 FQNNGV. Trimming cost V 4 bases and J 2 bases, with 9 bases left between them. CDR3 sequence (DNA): TGTGCCAGCAGCTGGGCAGGTACCTACGAGCAGTACTTC. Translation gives CASSWAGTYEQYF.

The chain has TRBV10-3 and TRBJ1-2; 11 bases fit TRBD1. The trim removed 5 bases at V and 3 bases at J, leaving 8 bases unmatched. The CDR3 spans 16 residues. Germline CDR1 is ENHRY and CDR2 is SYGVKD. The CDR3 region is CAISNSGTGGHYGYTF. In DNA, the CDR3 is TGTGCCATCAGTAACTCCGGGACAGGGGGTCACTATGGCTACACCTTC.